This T cell receptor (beta chain) was captured by sequencing in a study of blood T cell repertoires in COVID-19. Overall study context: The United States, Italy and Spain were the sources of the acute and convalescent COVID-19 samples. In each case, the material was cDNA or gDNA derived from T cells, B-cell-depleted T cells, or PBMCs.

Germline lookup yields CDR1 MDHEN and CDR2 SYDVKM. V gave up 3 bases and J gave up 0 bases, with 9 bases separating them. This CDR3 is 15 amino acids long. Patients in Seattle were enrolled during active infection, then followed longitudinally. The authors' processing: The authors estimated nucleated cell counts from reference gene primer amplification. Data came from immunoSEQ multiplex PCR; TCRdb stores just in-frame clones and leaves some out. That table supplies the V and J calls and clone size; D and trimming were determined from the DNA. The sample lists 60,000 or so clones, approximately 80% occurring once.

This sequence originates from a man younger than 40 with COVID-19, enrolled during active disease. Sequencing was performed on peripheral blood. The chain links TRBV28 to TRBJ1-3; D perhaps matches TRBD1 (5 bases). The CDR3 spells CASSFSGNSGNTIYF. The CDR3 coding sequence is TGTGCCAGCAGTTTTTCAGGGAACTCTGGAAACACCATATATTTT.